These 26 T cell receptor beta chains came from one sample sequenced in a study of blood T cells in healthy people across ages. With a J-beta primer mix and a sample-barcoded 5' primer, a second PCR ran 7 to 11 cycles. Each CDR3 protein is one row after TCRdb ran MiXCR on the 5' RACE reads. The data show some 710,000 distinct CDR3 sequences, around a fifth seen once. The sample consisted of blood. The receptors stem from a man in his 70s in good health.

The chain's CDR3 is CASSLLGDVAKNIQYF. Written as DNA, the CDR3 is TGCGCCAGCAGCTTGTTGGGGGATGTAGCCAAAAACATTCAGTACTTC. The chain combines TRBV5-1 with TRBJ2-4; D might be TRBD1 or TRBD2, each matching 5 bases. Per the germline V gene, CDR1 is SGHRS and CDR2 is YFSETQ. V was shortened by 1 base and J by 0 bases, with 11 bases between the two germline ends. This CDR3 is built from 16 residues.

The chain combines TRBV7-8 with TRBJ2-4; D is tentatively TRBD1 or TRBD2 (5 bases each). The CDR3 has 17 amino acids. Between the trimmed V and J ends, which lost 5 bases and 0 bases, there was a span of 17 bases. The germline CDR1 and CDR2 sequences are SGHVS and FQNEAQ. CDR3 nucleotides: TGTGCCAGCAGCCCCCCGGGGCAGGTTGGAGCCAAAAACATTCAGTACTTC. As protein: CASSPPGQVGAKNIQYF.

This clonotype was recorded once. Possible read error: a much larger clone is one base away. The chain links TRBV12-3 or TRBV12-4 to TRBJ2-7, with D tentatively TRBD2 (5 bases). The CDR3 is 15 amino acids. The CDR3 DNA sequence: TGTGCCAGCACCCCGTGGGGAGTGATTCCCTACGGGCAGTACTTC. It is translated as CASTPWGVIPYGQYF.

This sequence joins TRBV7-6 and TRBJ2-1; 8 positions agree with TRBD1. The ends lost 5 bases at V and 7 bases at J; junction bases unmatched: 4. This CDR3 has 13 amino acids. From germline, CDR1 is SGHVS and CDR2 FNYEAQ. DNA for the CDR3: TGTGCCAGCAGCCGGACAGGGATGAATGAGCAGTTCTTC. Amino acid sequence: CASSRTGMNEQFF.

The CDR3 DNA sequence: TGTGCCAGCAGCTTAGAGGCAGGGGTCTATGGCTACACCTTC. Translated: CASSLEAGVYGYTF. The chain links TRBV7-2 to TRBJ1-2; tentatively, D is TRBD1 (6 bases). V was cut by 1 base and J by 4 bases, with 10 bases left in between. The CDR3 consists of 14 residues. Germline CDR1 reads SGHTA; CDR2 reads FQGNSA. The whole variable domain, remainder taken from reference TRBV7-2 and TRBJ1-2, is GAGVSQSPSNKVTEKGKDVELRCDPISGHTALYWYRQSLGQGLEFLIYFQGNSAPDKSGLPSDRFSAERTGGSVSTLTIQRTQQEDSAVYLCASSLEAGVYGYTFGSGTRLTVV.

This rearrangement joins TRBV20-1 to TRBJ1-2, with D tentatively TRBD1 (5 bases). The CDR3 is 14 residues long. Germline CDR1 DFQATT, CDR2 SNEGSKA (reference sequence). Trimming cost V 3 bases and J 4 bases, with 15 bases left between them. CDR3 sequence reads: CSASSQGNVYGYTF. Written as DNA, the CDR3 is TGCAGTGCTAGCAGCCAGGGAAACGTCTATGGCTACACCTTC.

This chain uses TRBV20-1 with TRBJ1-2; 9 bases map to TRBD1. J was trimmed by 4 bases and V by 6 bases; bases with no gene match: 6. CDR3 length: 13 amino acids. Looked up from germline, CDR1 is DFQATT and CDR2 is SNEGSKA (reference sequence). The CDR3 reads CSATDRGLYGYTF. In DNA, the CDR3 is TGCAGTGCCACGGACAGGGGACTCTATGGCTACACCTTC.

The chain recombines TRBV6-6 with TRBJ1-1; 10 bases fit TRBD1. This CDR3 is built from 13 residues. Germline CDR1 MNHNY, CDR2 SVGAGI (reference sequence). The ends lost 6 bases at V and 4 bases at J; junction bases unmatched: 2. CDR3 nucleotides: TGTGCCAGCAGGGGACAGGGGAGCACTGAAGCTTTCTTT. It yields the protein CASRGQGSTEAFF.

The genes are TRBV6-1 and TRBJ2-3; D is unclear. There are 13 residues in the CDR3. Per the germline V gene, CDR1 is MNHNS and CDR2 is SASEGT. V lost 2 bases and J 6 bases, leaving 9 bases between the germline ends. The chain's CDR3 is CASSEPILDTQYF. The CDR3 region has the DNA TGTGCCAGCAGTGAACCCATTTTGGATACGCAGTATTTT.

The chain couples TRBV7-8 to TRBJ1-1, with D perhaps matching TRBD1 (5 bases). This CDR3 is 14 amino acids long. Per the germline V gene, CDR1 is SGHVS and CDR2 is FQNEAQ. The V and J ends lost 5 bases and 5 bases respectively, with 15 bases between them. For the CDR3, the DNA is TGTGCCAGCAGCAAAACCGGGGCGGAAACTGAAGCTTTCTTT. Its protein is CASSKTGAETEAFF.

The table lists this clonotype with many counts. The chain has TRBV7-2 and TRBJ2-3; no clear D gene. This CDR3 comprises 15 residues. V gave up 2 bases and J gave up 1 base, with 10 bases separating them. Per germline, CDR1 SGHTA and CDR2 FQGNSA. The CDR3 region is CASSLFQTGTDTQYF. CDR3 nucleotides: TGTGCCAGCAGCTTATTCCAAACTGGCACAGATACGCAGTATTTT.

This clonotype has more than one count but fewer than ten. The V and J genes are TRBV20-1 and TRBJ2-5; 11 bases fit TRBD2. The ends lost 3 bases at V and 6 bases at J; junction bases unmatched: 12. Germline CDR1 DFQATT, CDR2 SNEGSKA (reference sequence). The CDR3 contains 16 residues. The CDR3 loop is CSARMASGGPKKTQYF. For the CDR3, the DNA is TGCAGTGCTAGGATGGCTAGCGGGGGGCCGAAAAAGACCCAGTACTTC.

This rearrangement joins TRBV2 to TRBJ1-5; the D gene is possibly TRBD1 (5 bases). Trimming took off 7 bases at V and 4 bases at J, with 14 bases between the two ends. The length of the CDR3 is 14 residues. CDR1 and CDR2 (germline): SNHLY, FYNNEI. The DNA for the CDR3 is TGTGCCAGCACCTCGCAGGGACGAAATCAGCCCCAGCATTTT. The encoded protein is CASTSQGRNQPQHF.

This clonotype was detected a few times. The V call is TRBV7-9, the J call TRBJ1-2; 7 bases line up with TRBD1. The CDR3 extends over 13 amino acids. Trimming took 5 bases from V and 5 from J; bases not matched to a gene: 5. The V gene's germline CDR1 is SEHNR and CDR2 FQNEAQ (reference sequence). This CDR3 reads CASSATGEYGYTF. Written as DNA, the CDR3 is TGTGCCAGCAGCGCTACAGGGGAGTATGGCTACACCTTC.

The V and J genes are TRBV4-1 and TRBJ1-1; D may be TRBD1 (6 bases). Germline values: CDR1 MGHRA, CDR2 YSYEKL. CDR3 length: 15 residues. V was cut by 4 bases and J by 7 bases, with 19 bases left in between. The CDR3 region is CASSRAGGGKDEAFF. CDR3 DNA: TGCGCCAGCAGCCGGGCCGGAGGGGGTAAGGATGAAGCTTTCTTT.

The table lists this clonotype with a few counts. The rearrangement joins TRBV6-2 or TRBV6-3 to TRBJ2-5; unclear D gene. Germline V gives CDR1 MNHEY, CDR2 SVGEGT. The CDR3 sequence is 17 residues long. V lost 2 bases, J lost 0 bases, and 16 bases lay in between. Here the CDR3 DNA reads TGTGCCAGCAGTTACACTCAAGGAACCTTGTACCAAGAGACCCAGTACTTC. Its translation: CASSYTQGTLYQETQYF.

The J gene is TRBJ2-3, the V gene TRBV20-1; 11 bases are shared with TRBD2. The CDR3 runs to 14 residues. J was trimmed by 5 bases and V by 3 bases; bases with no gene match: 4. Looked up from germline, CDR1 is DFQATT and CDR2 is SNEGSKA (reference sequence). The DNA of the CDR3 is TGCAGTGCTAGTAAGGGACTAGCGGTAGATACGCAGTATTTT. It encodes CSASKGLAVDTQYF.

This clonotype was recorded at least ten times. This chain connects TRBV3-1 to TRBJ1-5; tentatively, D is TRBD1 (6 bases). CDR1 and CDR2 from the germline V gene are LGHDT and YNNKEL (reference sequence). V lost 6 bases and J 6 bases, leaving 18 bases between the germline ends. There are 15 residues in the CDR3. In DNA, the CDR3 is TGTGCCAGCAGTCCCGGACAGAATGGGGTTCAGCCCCAGCATTTT. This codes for CASSPGQNGVQPQHF. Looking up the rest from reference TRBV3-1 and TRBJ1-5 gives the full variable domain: DTAVSQTPKYLVTQMGNDKSIKCEQNLGHDTMYWYKQDSKKFLKIMFSYNNKELIINETVPNRFSPKSPDKAHLNLHINSLELGDSAVYFCASSPGQNGVQPQHFGDGTRLSIL.

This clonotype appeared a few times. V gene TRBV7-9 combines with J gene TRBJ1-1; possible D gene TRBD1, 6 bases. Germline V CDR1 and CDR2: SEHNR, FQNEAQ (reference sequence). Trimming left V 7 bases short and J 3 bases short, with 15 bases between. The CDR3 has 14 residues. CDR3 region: CASKNQGKDTEAFF. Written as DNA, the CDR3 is TGTGCCAGCAAAAACCAGGGGAAAGACACTGAAGCTTTCTTT.

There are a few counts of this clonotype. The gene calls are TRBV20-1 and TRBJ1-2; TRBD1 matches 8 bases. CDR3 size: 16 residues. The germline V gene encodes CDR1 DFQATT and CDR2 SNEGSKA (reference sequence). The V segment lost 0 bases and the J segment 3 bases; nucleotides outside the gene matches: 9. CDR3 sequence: CSARDRNRGLDYGYTF. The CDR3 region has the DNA TGCAGTGCTAGAGATCGGAACAGGGGGTTGGACTATGGCTACACCTTC.

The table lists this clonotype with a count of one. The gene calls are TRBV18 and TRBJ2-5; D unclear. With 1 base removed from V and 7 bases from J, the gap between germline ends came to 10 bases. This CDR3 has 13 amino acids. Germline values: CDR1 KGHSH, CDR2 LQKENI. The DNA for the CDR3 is TGTGCCAGCTCACCACAAGACGTAGGGACCCAGTACTTC. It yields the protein CASSPQDVGTQYF.

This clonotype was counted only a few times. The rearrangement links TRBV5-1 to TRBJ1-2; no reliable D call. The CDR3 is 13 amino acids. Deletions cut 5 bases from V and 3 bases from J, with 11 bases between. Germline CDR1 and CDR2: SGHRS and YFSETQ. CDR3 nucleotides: TGCGCCAGCAGGGGAGGCCTCGACTATGGCTACACCTTC. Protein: CASRGGLDYGYTF.

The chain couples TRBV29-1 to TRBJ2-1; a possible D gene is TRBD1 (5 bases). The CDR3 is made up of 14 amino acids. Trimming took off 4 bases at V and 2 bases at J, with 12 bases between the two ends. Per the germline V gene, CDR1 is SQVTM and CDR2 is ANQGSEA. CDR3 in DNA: TGCAGCGTTGTCCAGGGTTTCACCTACAATGAGCAGTTCTTC. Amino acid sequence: CSVVQGFTYNEQFF.

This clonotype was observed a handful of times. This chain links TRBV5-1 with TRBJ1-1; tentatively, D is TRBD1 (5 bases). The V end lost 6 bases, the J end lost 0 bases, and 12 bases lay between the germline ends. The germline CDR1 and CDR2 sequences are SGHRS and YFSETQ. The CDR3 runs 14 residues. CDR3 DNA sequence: TGCGCCAGCATACCTGGGACCGTGAACACTGAAGCTTTCTTT. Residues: CASIPGTVNTEAFF.

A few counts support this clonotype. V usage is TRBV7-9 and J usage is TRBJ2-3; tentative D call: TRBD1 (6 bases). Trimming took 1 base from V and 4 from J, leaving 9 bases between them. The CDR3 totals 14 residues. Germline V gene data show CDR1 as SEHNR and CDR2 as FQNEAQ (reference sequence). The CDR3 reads CASSLGRGADTQYF. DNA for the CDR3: TGTGCCAGCAGCTTAGGCAGGGGCGCAGATACGCAGTATTTT.

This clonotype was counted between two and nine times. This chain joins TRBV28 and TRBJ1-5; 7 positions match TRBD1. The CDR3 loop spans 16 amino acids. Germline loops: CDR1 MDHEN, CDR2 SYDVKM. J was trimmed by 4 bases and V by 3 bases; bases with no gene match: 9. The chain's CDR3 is CASSFPARGRNQPQHF. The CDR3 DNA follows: TGTGCCAGCAGTTTTCCCGCCAGGGGGAGAAATCAGCCCCAGCATTTT.